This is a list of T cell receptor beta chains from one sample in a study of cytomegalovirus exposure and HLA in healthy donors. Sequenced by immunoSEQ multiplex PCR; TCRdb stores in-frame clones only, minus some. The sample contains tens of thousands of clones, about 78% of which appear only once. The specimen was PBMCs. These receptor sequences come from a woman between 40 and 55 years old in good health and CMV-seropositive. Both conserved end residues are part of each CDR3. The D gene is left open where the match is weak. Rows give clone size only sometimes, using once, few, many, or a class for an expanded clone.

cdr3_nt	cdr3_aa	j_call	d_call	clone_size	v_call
TGTGCCAGCAGCGGACCGGGACTAGAAACGGAGACCCAGTACTTC	CASSGPGLETETQYF	TRBJ2-5	TRBD2	.	TRBV2
TGCGCCAGCAGCGAAGGACAGGGGGCGCGAGGCTACACCTTC	CASSEGQGARGYTF	TRBJ1-2	TRBD1	.	TRBV4-1
TGTGCCAGCAGCAATACAGGGTCCTCCTACAATGAGCAGTTCTTC	CASSNTGSSYNEQFF	TRBJ2-1	.	.	TRBV7-9
TGTGCCAGCATGACAGGCAACTATGGCTACACCTTC	CASMTGNYGYTF	TRBJ1-2	.	.	TRBV25-1
TGCGCCAGCAGTTGGGACAGGGGGACAGATACGCAGTATTTT	CASSWDRGTDTQYF	TRBJ2-3	TRBD1	once	TRBV5-1
TGTGCCAGCAGCCAAGGGGGGCAGTCCTACAATGAGCAGTTCTTC	CASSQGGQSYNEQFF	TRBJ2-1	.	.	TRBV14
TGCAGCACTCGGAAAACAGGGAGGAACACTGAAGCTTTCTTT	CSTRKTGRNTEAFF	TRBJ1-1	.	once	TRBV29-1
TGTGCCAGCAGCTTAGAATACAGGGTAACGGAGGGAAACACCATATATTTT	CASSLEYRVTEGNTIYF	TRBJ1-3	.	.	TRBV7-2
TGTGCCAGCAGTGACTCCCGGGACAGGGCGTCTACCGGGGAGCTGTTTTTT	CASSDSRDRASTGELFF	TRBJ2-2	TRBD1	.	TRBV2
TGTGCCAGCACAGGGGGCGTTGGGGAGCTGTTTTTT	CASTGGVGELFF	TRBJ2-2	TRBD1	.	TRBV5-6
TGTGCCAGCAGCTCCGGACAGGGTCGAAACACCATATATTTT	CASSSGQGRNTIYF	TRBJ1-3	TRBD1	.	TRBV28
TGTGCCAGCAGCTTATCCCTTCGGGAGACCCAGTACTTC	CASSLSLRETQYF	TRBJ2-5	.	few	TRBV7-3
TGTGCCAGCAGTTTAGGTCTAGCCTACGAGCAGTACTTC	CASSLGLAYEQYF	TRBJ2-7	.	.	TRBV27
TGTGCCAGTAGTAGGGGGACAGTCGCGAACACTGAAGCTTTCTTT	CASSRGTVANTEAFF	TRBJ1-1	TRBD1	.	TRBV19
TGTGCCAGCAGTTTAAGGGGCAGAAATCAGCCCCAGCATTTT	CASSLRGRNQPQHF	TRBJ1-5	.	.	TRBV28
TGTGCCAGCACCCGGGGGTTTCGAGGTAATTCACCCCTCCACTTT	CASTRGFRGNSPLHF	TRBJ1-6	.	.	TRBV27
TGTGCCAGCAGCTTAGCGGAGACCCAGTACTTC	CASSLAETQYF	TRBJ2-5	.	.	TRBV6-5
TGTGCCAGCTCACCAATGGCAGGGGTATGGACTGAAGCTTTCTTT	CASSPMAGVWTEAFF	TRBJ1-1	.	medium-sized	TRBV18
TGTGCCAGCAGTCCCCCTCCTTCCGACAATGAGCAGTTCTTC	CASSPPPSDNEQFF	TRBJ2-1	.	.	TRBV6-7
TGTGCCACCAGCAGAGGGACAGGGTCCAACTATGGCTACACCTTC	CATSRGTGSNYGYTF	TRBJ1-2	TRBD1	.	TRBV15
TGCGCCAGCAGCCAAGTGAGGTTAGGGGACGAGCAGTACTTC	CASSQVRLGDEQYF	TRBJ2-7	.	few	TRBV4-3
TGTGCCTGTAATCGAGGTTCTGGAAACACCATATATTTT	CACNRGSGNTIYF	TRBJ1-3	.	few	TRBV30
TGTGCCAGCAGTTTTGCTAGCGGGGGAAAAAACATTCAGTACTTC	CASSFASGGKNIQYF	TRBJ2-4	TRBD2	.	TRBV27
TGTGCCAGCAGTTACTCGAAAAGGAGTGAATCACCCCTCCACTTT	CASSYSKRSESPLHF	TRBJ1-6	.	.	TRBV6-5
TGTGCCAGCAGTGAAGCGCACGGGGGTGCTGAAGCTTTCTTT	CASSEAHGGAEAFF	TRBJ1-1	.	.	TRBV6-1
TGTGCCAGCAGTTGGGCTCAGCGGGGGGCGAATGAGCAGTTCTTC	CASSWAQRGANEQFF	TRBJ2-1	TRBD2	.	TRBV28
TGTGCCAGCAGTTACCAGACAGGGTCGGGCCAGCCCCAGCATTTT	CASSYQTGSGQPQHF	TRBJ1-5	TRBD1	.	TRBV6-5
TGTGCCAGTAGTATAGGCGTCGGCAGGGCGGTTAACACTGAAGCTTTCTTT	CASSIGVGRAVNTEAFF	TRBJ1-1	.	few	TRBV19
TGTGCCAGCAGCCAAATCAGCTCTGGGGCCAACGTCCTGACTTTC	CASSQISSGANVLTF	TRBJ2-6	.	few	TRBV6-5
TGTTCCAGCAGCCAAGAACAGGGAGAGCAGTACTTC	CSSSQEQGEQYF	TRBJ2-7	.	.	TRBV7-9
TGTGCCTCCCACAGGGGGCCCAATGAGCAGTTCTTC	CASHRGPNEQFF	TRBJ2-1	TRBD1	.	TRBV30
TGTGCCAGCAGCTTAATAGCGGGGGGGCCGATTGGCGGGGAGCTGTTTTTT	CASSLIAGGPIGGELFF	TRBJ2-2	TRBD2	.	TRBV7-3
TGTGCCAGCAGCCTTGGACAGCCCTATGGCTACACCTTC	CASSLGQPYGYTF	TRBJ1-2	.	.	TRBV25-1
TGTGCCAGCAGCTTGAGTTCCAGGGTGTTGGCTGAAGCTTTCTTT	CASSLSSRVLAEAFF	TRBJ1-1	.	.	TRBV5-4
TGTGCCAGCAGTACCACAGGGGGCGCCGAGACCCAGTACTTC	CASSTTGGAETQYF	TRBJ2-5	TRBD1	.	TRBV28
TGTGCCAGCAGTCAGACTGGGTATGGGTACGAGCAGTACTTC	CASSQTGYGYEQYF	TRBJ2-7	.	.	TRBV6-6
TGTGCCTCCGGGGGGGGACATGAGCAGTTCTTC	CASGGGHEQFF	TRBJ2-1	TRBD2	once	TRBV30
TGTGCCAGTAGGAAGGGACAGGGCGTTGCAACTAATGAAAAACTGTTTTTT	CASRKGQGVATNEKLFF	TRBJ1-4	TRBD1	.	TRBV19
TGTGCCAGTAGTATTAGGAGGACCGATCAAGAGACCCAGTACTTC	CASSIRRTDQETQYF	TRBJ2-5	.	.	TRBV19
TGCGCCAGCAGCTTGGTGGGGGGGTACACAGATACGCAGTATTTT	CASSLVGGYTDTQYF	TRBJ2-3	TRBD2	.	TRBV5-1
TGTGCCAGCAGCGCCGCGGGACTACCGAGCACAGATACGCAGTATTTT	CASSAAGLPSTDTQYF	TRBJ2-3	TRBD2	.	TRBV9
TGTGCCAGCAGCTTACAGGAGTATAATTCACCCCTCCACTTT	CASSLQEYNSPLHF	TRBJ1-6	.	.	TRBV6-1
TGTGCCAGCAGCGCTACAGGGGAATTTTTGAATGAGCAGTTCTTC	CASSATGEFLNEQFF	TRBJ2-1	TRBD1	.	TRBV9
TGTGCCAGCAGCCCATCGACAGGGACTAATGAAAAACTGTTTTTT	CASSPSTGTNEKLFF	TRBJ1-4	TRBD1	few	TRBV7-9
TGTGCCAGCAGCCAAGATACAGGAACTGGAAACACCATATATTTT	CASSQDTGTGNTIYF	TRBJ1-3	.	few	TRBV4-2
TGTGCCAGCATTACAGGGATGGGCGCTGAAGCTTTCTTT	CASITGMGAEAFF	TRBJ1-1	.	.	TRBV28
TGTGCCAGCAGCCAAGAACTGACTAGTTCAGGTTCAGATACGCAGTATTTT	CASSQELTSSGSDTQYF	TRBJ2-3	.	.	TRBV4-2
TGTGCTAGTGGTCGGGACAACAATCAGCCCCAGCATTTT	CASGRDNNQPQHF	TRBJ1-5	.	few	TRBV12-5
TGTGCCAGCAGTTTATGGGCAGCCGGGGAGCTGTTTTTT	CASSLWAAGELFF	TRBJ2-2	.	.	TRBV27
TGTGCCAGCATCGGGACTTCCACCTACGAGCAGTACTTC	CASIGTSTYEQYF	TRBJ2-7	.	.	TRBV6-5
TGTGAAAGCAGCGACGTCATAGGGGGCGCGGTGTATGGCTACACCTTC	CESSDVIGGAVYGYTF	TRBJ1-2	TRBD1	.	TRBV7-9
TGTGCCAGCAGTTTGGGTCAGTCAGGCGGCTACACCTTC	CASSLGQSGGYTF	TRBJ1-2	.	.	TRBV28
TGTGCCAGCAGTTTAGACAGGGGTTATAGCAATCAGCCCCAGCATTTT	CASSLDRGYSNQPQHF	TRBJ1-5	TRBD1	.	TRBV28
TGTGCCAGTAGTCCCCCGGGACTATCCATAGAGCAGTACTTC	CASSPPGLSIEQYF	TRBJ2-7	TRBD2	.	TRBV19
TGTGCCAGCAGCTTAGGTGGAGATTACGACATTCAGTACTTC	CASSLGGDYDIQYF	TRBJ2-4	.	few	TRBV7-6
TGCGCCAGCAGCTTTGGAGGGCAGGTGGGCAATGAGCAGTTCTTC	CASSFGGQVGNEQFF	TRBJ2-1	.	.	TRBV5-1
TGCGCCAGCAGCCAAGATCAGTCTCTGTTCCCCCAGTACTTC	CASSQDQSLFPQYF	TRBJ2-5	.	.	TRBV4-1
TGTGCCAGCAGCCCGATTTTCAGGGGTCCTCAAGAGACCCAGTACTTC	CASSPIFRGPQETQYF	TRBJ2-5	.	.	TRBV7-2
TGCGCCAGCAGCCAAGTTCAACTTAACACCGGGGAGCTGTTTTTT	CASSQVQLNTGELFF	TRBJ2-2	.	.	TRBV4-3
TGTGCCAGCTCGAGTGCAGGGGGACAAGAGACCCAGTACTTC	CASSSAGGQETQYF	TRBJ2-5	TRBD1	.	TRBV5-4